The 22 T cell receptor beta chains below were found in one sample sequenced in a study of T-cell memory formation after mild COVID-19. In TCRdb, the 5' RACE reads were re-called with MiXCR into one record per CDR3 protein. In the table there are hundreds of thousands of distinct CDR3 sequences, roughly 20% of which are singletons. The specimen sequenced was PBMCs or a T cell subset sorted from them (not recorded which). The receptors were gathered from an adult woman who had mild COVID-19 (a few samples of this study predate the infection). Cell type and time point are not known.

V usage is TRBV12-3 or TRBV12-4 and J usage is TRBJ1-1; D unresolved. This CDR3 region has 16 residues. Trimming cost V 0 bases and J 0 bases, with 11 bases left between them. The CDR3 protein is CASSLARGRMNTEAFF. DNA for the CDR3: TGTGCCAGCAGTTTAGCGCGGGGTCGGATGAACACTGAAGCTTTCTTT.

A few counts support this clonotype. The genes are TRBV29-1 and TRBJ2-7; D is unclear. Trimming shortened V by 5 bases and J by 0 bases, and 5 bases separated the two germline ends. CDR1 is SQVTM and CDR2 is ANQGSEA in the germline V gene. The CDR3 loop spans 11 amino acids. The CDR3 bases are TGCAGCGTTACGAGCTCCTACGAGCAGTACTTC. Amino acid sequence: CSVTSSYEQYF.

This clonotype has a handful of counts. V gene TRBV27 combines with J gene TRBJ2-1, with 11 bases that match TRBD2. This CDR3 is 16 amino acids long. The junction had 6 bases not matched to a gene; V was cut back by 5 bases and J by 3 bases. Germline CDR1 and CDR2: MNHEY and SMNVEV (reference sequence). CDR3 loop: CASSDGTSGFYNEQFF. In DNA, the CDR3 is TGTGCCAGCAGTGACGGGACTAGCGGATTCTACAATGAGCAGTTCTTC.

The V gene is TRBV12-3 or TRBV12-4, the J gene TRBJ2-5, with D perhaps TRBD1 (5 bases). Deletions cut 4 bases from V and 5 bases from J, with 17 bases between. The CDR3 contains 15 residues. This CDR3 is CASSSAGRRSETQYF. CDR3 bases: TGTGCCAGCAGTTCCGCAGGGCGTCGGTCCGAGACCCAGTACTTC.

The table lists this clonotype with a few counts. This chain joins TRBV12-3 or TRBV12-4 and TRBJ2-1, with D perhaps matching TRBD2 (5 bases). This CDR3 has 14 amino acids. V was pared by 6 bases and J by 8 bases, with 17 bases between. The CDR3 sequence is CASSSWSGGHEQFF. DNA for the CDR3: TGTGCCAGCAGCTCCTGGAGCGGAGGCCATGAGCAGTTCTTC.

This chain links TRBV4-1 with TRBJ1-1; D might be TRBD1 (5 bases). Trimming shortened V by 1 base and J by 4 bases, and 13 bases separated the two germline ends. CDR1 MGHRA and CDR2 YSYEKL come from the germline V gene. CDR3 length: 15 amino acids. This chain's CDR3 is CASSQVPGGGTEAFF. CDR3 nucleotides: TGCGCCAGCAGCCAAGTCCCTGGGGGAGGCACTGAAGCTTTCTTT.

The sample holds a few counts of this clonotype. The gene calls are TRBV9 and TRBJ1-4; D is possibly TRBD1 (5 bases). The CDR3 spans 14 residues. Germline V gives CDR1 SGDLS, CDR2 YYNGEE. Trimming took 4 bases from V and 0 from J, leaving 7 bases between them. The CDR3 region has the DNA TGTGCCAGCAGCATGACAGCAACTAATGAAAAACTGTTTTTT. This codes for CASSMTATNEKLFF. The whole variable domain, filled in from reference TRBV9 and TRBJ1-4, reads DSGVTQTPKHLITATGQRVTLRCSPRSGDLSVYWYQQSLDQGLQFLIQYYNGEERAKGNILERFSAQQFPDLHSELNLSSLELGDSALYFCASSMTATNEKLFFGSGTQLSVL.

The V and J genes are TRBV9 and TRBJ1-4; the D gene is possibly TRBD1 (5 bases). The germline V gene has CDR1 SGDLS and CDR2 YYNGEE. This CDR3 has 15 amino acids. Trimming shortened V by 0 bases and J by 5 bases, and 11 bases separated the two germline ends. In DNA form, the CDR3 reads TGTGCCAGCAGCGTAGACGGGACGGGGAATGAAAAACTGTTTTTT. Its translation: CASSVDGTGNEKLFF.

This clonotype was found a few times. The chain uses TRBV12-3 or TRBV12-4 and TRBJ1-5; weak D call: TRBD1 (6 bases). CDR3 size: 15 residues. V gave up 1 base and J gave up 6 bases, with 13 bases separating them. The CDR3 region is CASSLGTGSGQPQHF. As DNA, the CDR3 is TGTGCCAGCAGTTTAGGTACAGGGTCGGGTCAGCCCCAGCATTTT.

The V gene is TRBV7-9, the J gene TRBJ1-5; the D is unclear. Germline lookup yields CDR1 SEHNR and CDR2 FQNEAQ (reference sequence). Trimming pared 4 bases from V and 4 bases from J, leaving 14 bases between. The CDR3 loop spans 15 amino acids. For the CDR3, the DNA is TGTGCCAGCAGCTCACCGGGCTCCCGAAATCAGCCCCAGCATTTT. As protein: CASSSPGSRNQPQHF.

This clonotype was seen just once. The V and J genes are TRBV6-2 or TRBV6-3 and TRBJ2-1, with TRBD2 matching 16 bases. The CDR3 runs 18 residues. Looked up from germline, CDR1 is MNHEY and CDR2 is SVGEGT. J lost 4 bases, V lost 10 bases, and 13 bases had no gene match. DNA for the CDR3: TGTGCCATCAAGCCGGGACTAGCGGGAGGGCCGATATACAATGAGCAGTTCTTC. This sequence encodes CAIKPGLAGGPIYNEQFF.

This clonotype was recorded many times. The CDR3 nucleotides are TGTGCCAGTAGCGGACAGGGAGGTACTGAAGCTTTCTTT. This codes for CASSGQGGTEAFF. J is TRBJ1-1 and V is TRBV19; 8 positions agree with TRBD1. The CDR3 has 13 residues. Trimming at V came to 6 bases and at J to 5 bases, leaving 5 bases not matched to a gene. Germline CDR1 LNHDA, CDR2 SQIVND (reference sequence). Full variable domain (remainder filled in from reference TRBV19 and TRBJ1-1): DGGITQSPKYLFRKEGQNVTLSCEQNLNHDAMYWYRQDPGQGLRLIYYSQIVNDFQKGDIAEGYSVSREKKESFPLTVTSAQKNPTAFYLCASSGQGGTEAFFGQGTRLTVV.

This clonotype turned up a few times. V usage is TRBV5-1 and J usage is TRBJ2-5, with D maybe TRBD2 (5 bases). This CDR3 is 14 amino acids long. Germline assignment: CDR1 SGHRS and CDR2 YFSETQ. The ends were cut back, 5 bases at V and 2 bases at J, with 13 bases in the middle. CDR3 in DNA: TGCGCCAGCAGATACGGCAGGACTCAAGAGACCCAGTACTTC. This encodes CASRYGRTQETQYF.

The chain joins TRBV25-1 to TRBJ2-2; possibly TRBD2 for D (5 bases). Germline assignment: CDR1 MGHDK and CDR2 SYGVNS. The CDR3 is 15 amino acids. V dropped 3 bases and J dropped 4 bases, with 12 bases sitting between them. CDR3 nucleotides: TGTGCCAGCAGTGATCCGAGGGTTCCCACCGGGGAGCTGTTTTTT. It specifies CASSDPRVPTGELFF.

The chain carries TRBV4-2 and TRBJ1-1; no firm D call. V was trimmed by 0 bases and J by 1 base, leaving 9 bases between them. Germline assignment: CDR1 LGHNA and CDR2 YNFKEQ. The CDR3 sequence is 15 residues long. The CDR3 region is CASSQDQAGNTEAFF. CDR3 nucleotide sequence: TGTGCCAGCAGCCAAGACCAGGCAGGGAACACTGAAGCTTTCTTT.

The CDR3 coding sequence is TGCAGTGCTAGAGAAGCGGGAGCCCACAAGCAGTACTTC. Its protein is CSAREAGAHKQYF. This rearrangement joins TRBV20-1 to TRBJ2-7; 8 nucleotides match TRBD2. The germline V gene encodes CDR1 DFQATT and CDR2 SNEGSKA (reference sequence). After removal of 0 bases from V and 8 bases from J, the junction contained 6 bases not matched to a gene. The CDR3 sequence is 13 residues long.

There are a few counts of this clonotype. The gene calls are TRBV29-1 and TRBJ2-3; 11 positions match TRBD2. The CDR3 is made up of 15 amino acids. Germline lookup yields CDR1 SQVTM and CDR2 ANQGSEA. After removal of 4 bases from V and 2 bases from J, the junction contained 5 bases not matched to a gene. CDR3: CSVVRLAGTTDTQYF. The CDR3 DNA is TGCAGCGTTGTCAGACTAGCGGGGACCACAGATACGCAGTATTTT.

This clonotype was recorded many times. The chain joins TRBV4-3 to TRBJ2-7; 7 bases are shared with TRBD2. The CDR3 has 15 amino acids. CDR1 and CDR2 (germline): LGHNA, YSLEER. V shed 1 base, J shed 7 bases, and the junction held 10 bases outside the gene matches. The CDR3 spells CASSQATSSVREQYF. In DNA, the CDR3 is TGCGCCAGCAGCCAAGCGACTAGCTCAGTAAGGGAGCAGTACTTC.

The chain has TRBV20-1 and TRBJ1-3, with D unresolved. The V gene lost 3 bases and the J gene lost 0 bases, with 9 bases spanning the gap. CDR3 length: 14 amino acids. Germline CDR1 and CDR2: DFQATT and SNEGSKA (reference sequence). The CDR3 loop is CSASVRNSGNTIYF. DNA of the CDR3: TGCAGTGCTAGTGTTCGGAACTCTGGAAACACCATATATTTT.

This clonotype was recorded a few times. The V call is TRBV30, the J call TRBJ2-1; 11 bases are a match to TRBD1. The germline V gene has CDR1 GTSNPN and CDR2 SVGIG (reference sequence). The CDR3 loop spans 12 amino acids. The junction had 5 bases not matched to a gene; V was cut back by 7 bases and J by 9 bases. The CDR3 DNA follows: TGTGCCTCTCGGACAGGGGGCGGTGAGCAGTTCTTC. It codes for CASRTGGGEQFF. Using reference TRBV30 and TRBJ2-1 for the parts outside the CDR3, the full variable domain is SQTIHQWPATLVQPVGSPLSLECTVEGTSNPNLYWYRQAAGRGLQLLFYSVGIGQISSEVPQNLSASRPQDRQFILSSKKLLLSDSGFYLCASRTGGGEQFFGPGTRLTVL.

The genes are TRBV5-1 and TRBJ2-3, with TRBD2 matching over 10 bases. V trimming: 1 base; J trimming: 0 bases; junction bases outside the gene matches: 8. This CDR3 is built from 18 residues. The germline gives CDR1 SGHRS, CDR2 YFSETQ. The CDR3 is CASSLMILAGLSTDTQYF. The CDR3 region has the DNA TGCGCCAGCAGCTTGATGATACTAGCGGGATTAAGCACAGATACGCAGTATTTT.

This clonotype has just a few counts. The chain recombines TRBV5-1 with TRBJ2-1; 8 bases agree with TRBD2. Trimming at V came to 4 bases and at J to 4 bases, leaving 10 bases not matched to a gene. The CDR3 covers 16 residues. Per the germline V gene, CDR1 is SGHRS and CDR2 is YFSETQ. The CDR3, as DNA: TGCGCCAGCAGCCCCGCATCGGGAGGGGGATACAATGAGCAGTTCTTC. This translates into CASSPASGGGYNEQFF.